This T cell receptor (beta chain) was sequenced for a study of beta chain features in type 1 diabetes. cDNA synthesis used the whole RNA isolate, giving expressed TCRB sequences. The method was immunoSEQ multiplex PCR; TCRdb's version includes in-frame clones alone and lacks a portion of them. The profile covers about 620,000 clones, with around 15% appearing a single time and 0.09% to 0.095% taken by the ten largest. The germline CDR1 and CDR2 sequences are LGHNA and YNFKEQ. Trimming stripped 1 base from V and 6 bases from J, with 4 bases between. The CDR3 totals 12 residues. Material for sequencing was naive CD4+ T cells from blood. This clonotype was sampled from a young man in good health. The chain joins TRBV4-2 to TRBJ2-1; D remains ambiguous. The CDR3 DNA is TGTGCCAGCAGCCAAGGGGGCAATGAGCAGTTCTTC. It translates to CASSQGGNEQFF.